A single sample gave rise to the 17 T cell receptor beta chains below, sequenced in a study of shared T cell receptors in the human thymus. Sequenced by immunoSEQ multiplex PCR; TCRdb stores in-frame clones only, minus some. The sample lists approximately 730,000 clones, 70% to 90% occurring once. These data were also reused for a study on human thymus T cells.

Sequences were obtained from thymocytes. These receptors originate from a girl in the first two years of life with a congenital heart defect.

The J gene is TRBJ2-1, the V gene TRBV25-1; TRBD1 matches at 10 bases. The CDR3 length is 15 residues. The germline gives CDR1 MGHDK, CDR2 SYGVNS. After removal of 7 bases from V and 6 bases from J, the junction contained 9 bases not matched to a gene. CDR3: CASNLRTGGVNEQFF. Written as DNA, the CDR3 is TGTGCCAGCAACCTCAGGACAGGGGGTGTCAATGAGCAGTTCTTC.

The V and J genes are TRBV7-8 and TRBJ2-7, with 7 positions matching TRBD1. Germline CDR1 is SGHVS and CDR2 is FQNEAQ. The ends lost 5 bases at V and 3 bases at J; junction bases unmatched: 10. The CDR3 runs 15 residues. CDR3 sequence reads: CASSRSTGELYEQYF. The CDR3 DNA reads TGTGCCAGCAGCCGATCTACAGGGGAGCTCTACGAGCAGTACTTC.

The J gene is TRBJ1-6, the V gene TRBV19; D gene uncertain. The V gene lost 4 bases and the J gene lost 4 bases, with 23 bases spanning the gap. The germline V gene encodes CDR1 LNHDA and CDR2 SQIVND (reference sequence). The CDR3 consists of 19 residues. The CDR3 sequence: CASSKAPGQSLEYNSPLHF. For the CDR3, the DNA is TGTGCCAGTAGTAAGGCGCCAGGTCAATCCTTAGAGTATAATTCACCCCTCCACTTT.

The rearrangement joins TRBV27 to TRBJ1-1; tentative D call: TRBD1 (6 bases). V lost 5 bases and J lost 5, with 21 bases in between. The CDR3 is made up of 16 amino acids. Per germline, CDR1 MNHEY and CDR2 SMNVEV (reference sequence). CDR3 residues: CASSRGGLGIITEAFF. CDR3 DNA: TGTGCCAGCAGTAGAGGGGGTCTCGGGATTATAACTGAAGCTTTCTTT.

The CDR3 DNA reads as TGTGCCAGCAGCTTAGTGAGCGACAGGGGGCGCACCGGGGAGCTGTTTTTT. It is translated as CASSLVSDRGRTGELFF. The rearrangement uses TRBV7-8 and TRBJ2-2, with 10 bases that match TRBD1. The CDR3 has 17 amino acids. Germline V gives CDR1 SGHVS, CDR2 FQNEAQ. The V gene end was trimmed by 1 base and the J gene end by 4 bases; junction bases not matched to a gene: 6.

On this clone: Other DNA sequences in the same sample also yield this CDR3. The rearrangement uses TRBV5-4 and TRBJ1-6; TRBD1 matches 9 bases. This CDR3 spans 17 amino acids. J was trimmed by 5 bases and V by 4 bases; bases with no gene match: 10. Per germline, CDR1 SGHNT and CDR2 YYREEE (reference sequence). The CDR3 bases are TGTGCCAGCAGCGGAAAGACAGGGGGGAAGGATAATTCACCCCTCCACTTT. Its translation: CASSGKTGGKDNSPLHF.

The chain is built from TRBV5-6 and TRBJ1-6, with D perhaps TRBD1 (6 bases). The germline gives CDR1 SGHDT, CDR2 YYEEEE. This CDR3 region has 15 residues. Trimming left V 4 bases short and J 10 bases short, with 18 bases between. In nucleotides, the CDR3 is TGTGCCAGCAGCATGTACAGGGCTGGTGGATCACCCCTCCACTTT. Translation: CASSMYRAGGSPLHF.

In its sample, this clone was seen once. The chain couples TRBV25-1 to TRBJ2-3; D is uncertain. Trimming left V 8 bases short and J 0 bases short, with 6 bases between. CDR3 size: 12 residues. The germline CDR1 and CDR2 sequences are MGHDK and SYGVNS. The CDR3 sequence is CASRVSTDTQYF. For the CDR3, the DNA is TGTGCCAGCCGGGTTAGCACAGATACGCAGTATTTT.

V and J are TRBV5-1 and TRBJ1-1; TRBD1 might be the D (6 bases). Per the germline V gene, CDR1 is SGHRS and CDR2 is YFSETQ. The V and J ends lost 7 bases and 4 bases respectively, with 26 bases between them. The CDR3 totals 17 residues. The CDR3 region is CASSLEGWGQRGTEAFF. The CDR3 nucleotides are TGCGCCAGCTCCTTAGAGGGTTGGGGGCAGAGGGGCACTGAAGCTTTCTTT.

This chain uses TRBV9 with TRBJ2-5; 11 bases fit TRBD1. Looked up from germline, CDR1 is SGDLS and CDR2 is YYNGEE. The CDR3 contains 16 residues. The junction had 8 bases not matched to a gene; V was cut back by 4 bases and J by 3 bases. CDR3 amino acids: CASSHTEGQGEETQYF. Here the CDR3 DNA reads TGTGCCAGCAGCCACACAGAGGGACAGGGGGAAGAGACCCAGTACTTC.

In this sample, this clone turned up once. V gene TRBV6-6 combines with J gene TRBJ2-7; tentative D call: TRBD1 (6 bases). Trimming pared 4 bases from V and 2 bases from J, leaving 6 bases between. The CDR3 loop spans 12 amino acids. Looked up from germline, CDR1 is MNHNY and CDR2 is SVGAGI (reference sequence). The chain's CDR3 is CASSWDTYEQYF. CDR3 in DNA: TGTGCCAGCAGTTGGGACACCTACGAGCAGTACTTC.

The chain combines TRBV2 with TRBJ2-7; 10 nucleotides agree with TRBD1. This CDR3 contains 22 residues. V gave up 6 bases and J gave up 9 bases; unmatched junction bases: 35. Germline CDR1 SNHLY, CDR2 FYNNEI. CDR3: CASSDNPGQGFVAGVRSLGQYF. The CDR3 nucleotides are TGTGCCAGCAGCGATAATCCGGGACAGGGGTTTGTGGCGGGGGTAAGGAGTTTGGGGCAGTACTTC.

This sequence joins TRBV4-1 and TRBJ2-1; 10 nucleotides align to TRBD1. Per the germline V gene, CDR1 is MGHRA and CDR2 is YSYEKL. The CDR3 is 14 residues long. With 2 bases clipped from V and 7 bases from J, the junction kept 2 bases outside the gene matches. The CDR3 spells CASSQMDRGNEQFF. In DNA form, the CDR3 reads TGCGCCAGCAGCCAAATGGACAGGGGGAATGAGCAGTTCTTC.

V usage is TRBV7-2 and J usage is TRBJ2-1; the match to TRBD2 covers 7 bases. The length of the CDR3 is 15 residues. V shed 0 bases and J 2 bases; nucleotides not matched to a gene: 1. The germline V gene encodes CDR1 SGHTA and CDR2 FQGNSA. The chain's CDR3 is CASSLALAAYNEQFF. The CDR3 region has the DNA TGTGCCAGCAGCTTAGCCCTAGCGGCCTACAATGAGCAGTTCTTC.

The rearrangement links TRBV19 to TRBJ1-1; TRBD1 is a possible D gene (5 bases). The CDR3 is made up of 17 amino acids. V was cut by 4 bases and J by 5 bases, with 23 bases left in between. Germline V lookup: CDR1 LNHDA, CDR2 SQIVND (reference sequence). The CDR3 sequence is CASSSRGFPNPGTEAFF. CDR3 nucleotide sequence: TGTGCCAGTAGTAGTAGGGGTTTCCCTAACCCTGGGACTGAAGCTTTCTTT.

The rearrangement links TRBV14 to TRBJ1-2; D uncertain. Trimming removed 3 bases from V and 0 bases from J, with 8 bases in between. The CDR3 loop spans 14 amino acids. CDR1 SGHDN and CDR2 FVKESK come from the germline V gene. In DNA, the CDR3 is TGTGCCAGCAGCCAGGGCACTGCTAACTATGGCTACACCTTC. It translates to CASSQGTANYGYTF.

This clone showed up just once. The rearrangement joins TRBV18 to TRBJ2-1; D is perhaps TRBD2 (5 bases). This CDR3 region has 12 residues. The germline CDR1 and CDR2 sequences are KGHSH and LQKENI. V lost 4 bases and J lost 5, with 6 bases in between. In DNA form, the CDR3 reads TGTGCCAGCTCACACGGGAACAATGAGCAGTTCTTC. It specifies CASSHGNNEQFF. The full variable domain, in which reference TRBV18 and TRBJ2-1 provide the parts outside the CDR3, is NAGVMQNPRHLVRRRGQEARLRCSPMKGHSHVYWYRQLPEEGLKFMVYLQKENIIDESGMPKERFSAEFPKEGPSILRIQQVVRGDSAAYFCASSHGNNEQFFGPGTRLTVL.